This section outlines one T cell receptor (beta chain) sequence together with its context. Some clones are missing from TCRdb's copy, which holds only in-frame ones; the method was immunoSEQ multiplex PCR. The sample shows about 55,000 clones, approximately 82% of them seen only once. This entry is derived from a study of blood T cell repertoires in COVID-19. This CDR3 is 15 amino acids long. The germline gives CDR1 SGHAT, CDR2 FQDESV (reference sequence). The J segment lost 6 bases and the V segment lost 1 base, leaving 6 bases of the junction unmatched. Input material: peripheral blood. The clonotype originates from a human donor in a cohort sampled during active COVID-19. This chain uses TRBV11-1 with TRBJ2-1; TRBD2 matches at 7 bases. The CDR3 region has the DNA TGTGCCAGCAGCTTAGAGGGAGGGCCCTCCAATGAGCAGTTCTTC. Translated: CASSLEGGPSNEQFF.